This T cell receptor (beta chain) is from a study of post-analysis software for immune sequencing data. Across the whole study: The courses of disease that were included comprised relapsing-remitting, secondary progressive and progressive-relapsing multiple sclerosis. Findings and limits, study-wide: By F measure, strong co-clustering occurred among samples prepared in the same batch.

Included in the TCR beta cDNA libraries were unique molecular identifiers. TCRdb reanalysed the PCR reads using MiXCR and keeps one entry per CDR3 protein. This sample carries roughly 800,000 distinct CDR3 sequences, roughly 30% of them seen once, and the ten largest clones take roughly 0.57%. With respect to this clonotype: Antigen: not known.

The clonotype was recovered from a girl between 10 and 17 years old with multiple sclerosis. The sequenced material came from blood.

In nucleotides, the CDR3 is TGCAGTGCTTCCCACGGGGGTTGGGGCGAAAAACTGTTTTTT. Its protein is CSASHGGWGEKLFF. V usage is TRBV20-1 and J usage is TRBJ1-4, with D maybe TRBD1 (5 bases). V lost 5 bases, J lost 8 bases, and 18 bases lay in between. The V gene's germline CDR1 is DFQATT and CDR2 SNEGSKA (reference sequence). There are 14 residues in the CDR3.